The 14 T cell receptor beta chains reported below all come from one sample, sequenced in a study of cytomegalovirus exposure and HLA in healthy donors. This PCR relied on a set of 60 Vbeta primers and 13 Jbeta primers. Method: immunoSEQ multiplex PCR; TCRdb's copy keeps in-frame clones and lacks some. Here the sample spans some 140,000 clones, about 68% being singletons. The source material was PBMCs. All receptors derive from a human donor in good health.

The J gene is TRBJ2-1, the V gene TRBV20-1; a weak D match, TRBD1 (5 bases). The germline V and J ends were trimmed by 5 bases and 8 bases, with 10 bases remaining between them. This CDR3 is built from 11 residues. CDR1 and CDR2 (germline): DFQATT, SNEGSKA (reference sequence). CDR3 DNA: TGCAGTGCTGGTAGGGGCTATGAGCAGTTCTTC. It is translated as CSAGRGYEQFF.

This clone is a singleton in its sample. The rearrangement joins TRBV7-8 to TRBJ1-2; D remains unclear. Trimming left V 5 bases short and J 10 bases short, with 14 bases between. Germline-derived CDR1 and CDR2 are SGHVS and FQNEAQ. The CDR3 sequence is 12 residues long. CDR3 residues: CASSRLEGLYTF. The CDR3 nucleotides read TGTGCCAGCAGCAGACTGGAGGGCCTCTACACCTTC.

This clone was counted between two and nine times. The chain couples TRBV5-1 to TRBJ1-3; 7 bases are a match to TRBD1. The CDR3 totals 16 residues. Unmatched junction bases numbered 5, after V lost 2 bases and J lost 0 bases. CDR1 is SGHRS and CDR2 is YFSETQ in the germline V gene. The CDR3 region is CASSFDGQVSGNTIYF. The DNA for the CDR3 is TGCGCCAGCAGCTTCGACGGACAGGTCTCTGGAAACACCATATATTTT.

The V call is TRBV25-1, the J call TRBJ1-1, with unresolved D. With 3 bases removed from V and 5 bases from J, the gap between germline ends came to 13 bases. This CDR3 spans 14 amino acids. Germline V lookup: CDR1 MGHDK, CDR2 SYGVNS. The CDR3 loop reads CASSDPGSGTEAFF. In DNA form, the CDR3 reads TGTGCCAGCAGTGATCCGGGAAGTGGAACTGAAGCTTTCTTT.

The chain uses TRBV5-1 and TRBJ2-7; tentatively, D is TRBD2 (6 bases). The CDR3 covers 15 residues. V was pared by 4 bases and J by 3 bases, with 17 bases between. CDR1 and CDR2 (germline): SGHRS, YFSETQ. The CDR3 protein is CASSRGTTENYEQYF. DNA for the CDR3: TGCGCCAGCAGCCGCGGGACCACAGAGAACTACGAGCAGTACTTC.

This clone appeared a single time. A junction end diverges from the germline sequence, so it may reflect a read error. CDR3 protein: CASSPDSSRNTIYF. DNA of the CDR3: TGTGCTAGCAGCCCGGACAGCTCTAGAAACACCATATATTTT. The chain couples TRBV7-7 to TRBJ1-3, with D perhaps matching TRBD1 (6 bases). Germline V gene data show CDR1 as SSHAT and CDR2 as FNYEAQ (reference sequence). This CDR3 spans 14 amino acids. Complete variable domain (other parts from reference TRBV7-7 and TRBJ1-3): GAGVSQSPRYKVTKRGQDVTLRCDPISSHATLYWYQQALGQGPEFLTYFNYEAQPDKSGLPSDRFSAERPEGSISTLTIQRTEQRDSAMYRCASSPDSSRNTIYFGEGSWLTVV.

The gene calls are TRBV28 and TRBJ2-7; 8 bases align to TRBD2. Germline loops: CDR1 MDHEN, CDR2 SYDVKM. J was trimmed by 5 bases and V by 4 bases; bases with no gene match: 10. This CDR3 comprises 15 residues. CDR3 nucleotides: TGTGCCAGCAGTTCGCCCCCTAGCGGGCCCCACGAGCAGTACTTC. It translates to CASSSPPSGPHEQYF.

The chain carries TRBV5-1 and TRBJ2-2, with D possibly matching TRBD1 (6 bases). This CDR3 is 15 amino acids long. Germline CDR1 is SGHRS and CDR2 is YFSETQ. Trimming cost V 4 bases and J 3 bases, with 13 bases left between them. Written as DNA, the CDR3 is TGCGCCAGCAGCCTACAGGGATCGGACACCGGGGAGCTGTTTTTT. Translating gives CASSLQGSDTGELFF.

The chain has TRBV10-1 and TRBJ2-7, with D possibly being TRBD1 (6 bases). The length of the CDR3 is 12 residues. V gave up 3 bases and J gave up 7 bases, with 10 bases separating them. Germline loops: CDR1 WNHNN, CDR2 SYGVQD (reference sequence). This CDR3 reads CASSDEGQEQYF. CDR3 sequence (DNA): TGCGCCAGCAGTGATGAGGGACAAGAGCAGTACTTC.

This rearrangement joins TRBV18 to TRBJ2-7, with a possible D match to TRBD2 (5 bases). V lost 7 bases, J lost 2 bases, and 12 bases lay in between. Germline V lookup: CDR1 KGHSH, CDR2 LQKENI. The CDR3 consists of 13 residues. CDR3 protein: CASFKPGTYEQYF. The CDR3 nucleotides read TGTGCCAGCTTTAAACCGGGGACCTACGAGCAGTACTTC.

V usage is TRBV6-1 and J usage is TRBJ2-3; perhaps TRBD2 as D (6 bases). The CDR3 loop spans 14 amino acids. V was pared by 5 bases and J by 4 bases, with 13 bases between. CDR1 and CDR2 (germline): MNHNS, SASEGT. The CDR3 bases are TGTGCCAGCAGTAGCGCCGGAGGGCCAGATACGCAGTATTTT. Protein: CASSSAGGPDTQYF.

This chain joins TRBV10-3 and TRBJ2-1, with TRBD2 matching 13 bases. J lost 4 bases, V lost 5 bases, and 5 bases had no gene match. CDR3 length: 16 residues. Per the germline V gene, CDR1 is ENHRY and CDR2 is SYGVKD. The CDR3 bases are TGTGCCATCAGTAGCGGACTAGCGGGAGAGTACAATGAGCAGTTCTTC. Residues: CAISSGLAGEYNEQFF.

The chain carries TRBV11-2 and TRBJ1-2; D uncertain. The CDR3 spans 11 residues. Looked up from germline, CDR1 is SGHAT and CDR2 is FQNNGV. V was cut by 5 bases and J by 7 bases, with 8 bases left in between. In DNA, the CDR3 is TGTGCCAGCAGCGGAGGCGCTGGCTACACCTTC. This translates into CASSGGAGYTF. Filled out from reference TRBV11-2 and TRBJ1-2, the complete variable domain reads EAGVAQSPRYKIIEKRQSVAFWCNPISGHATLYWYQQILGQGPKLLIQFQNNGVVDDSQLPKDRFSAERLKGVDSTLKIQPAKLEDSAVYLCASSGGAGYTFGSGTRLTVV.

This chain uses TRBV19 with TRBJ2-1; 10 bases map to TRBD2. Germline CDR1 is LNHDA and CDR2 is SQIVND (reference sequence). The CDR3 has 15 amino acids. V lost 5 bases and J lost 2; bases outside the gene matches: 3. Here the CDR3 reads CASSVGLATYNEQFF. CDR3 nucleotides: TGTGCCAGTAGTGTGGGACTAGCGACCTACAATGAGCAGTTCTTC.